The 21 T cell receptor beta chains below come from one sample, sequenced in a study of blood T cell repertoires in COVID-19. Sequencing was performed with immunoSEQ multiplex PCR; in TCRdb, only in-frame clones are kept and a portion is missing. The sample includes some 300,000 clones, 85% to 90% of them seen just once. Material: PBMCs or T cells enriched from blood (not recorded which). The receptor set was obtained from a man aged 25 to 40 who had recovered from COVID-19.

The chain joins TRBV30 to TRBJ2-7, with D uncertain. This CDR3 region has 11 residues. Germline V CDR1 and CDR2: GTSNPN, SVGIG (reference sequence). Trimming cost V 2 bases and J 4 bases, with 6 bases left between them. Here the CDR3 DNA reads TGTGCCTGGAGTCACGGGTACGAGCAGTACTTC. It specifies CAWSHGYEQYF.

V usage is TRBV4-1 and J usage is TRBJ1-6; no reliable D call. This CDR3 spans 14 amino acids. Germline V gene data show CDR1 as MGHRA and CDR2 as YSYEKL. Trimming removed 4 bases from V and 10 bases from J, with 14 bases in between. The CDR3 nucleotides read TGCGCCAGCAGCCCCGACCAGGCCCGATCACCCCTCCACTTT. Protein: CASSPDQARSPLHF.

The CDR3 protein is CASSLGRDTQYF. The CDR3 bases are TGTGCCAGCAGCTTAGGTAGAGATACGCAGTATTTT. The chain recombines TRBV7-8 with TRBJ2-3; no reliable D call. This CDR3 has 12 residues. Germline CDR1 and CDR2: SGHVS and FQNEAQ. V shed 1 base and J shed 5 bases, with 4 bases lying between them.

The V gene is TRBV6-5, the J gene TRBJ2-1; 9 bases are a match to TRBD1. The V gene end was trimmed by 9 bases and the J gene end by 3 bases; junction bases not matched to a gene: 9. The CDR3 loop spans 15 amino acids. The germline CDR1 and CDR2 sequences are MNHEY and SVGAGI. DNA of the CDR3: TGTGCCAGTCACGCCGGGACAGGGTTCTACAATGAGCAGTTCTTC. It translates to CASHAGTGFYNEQFF.

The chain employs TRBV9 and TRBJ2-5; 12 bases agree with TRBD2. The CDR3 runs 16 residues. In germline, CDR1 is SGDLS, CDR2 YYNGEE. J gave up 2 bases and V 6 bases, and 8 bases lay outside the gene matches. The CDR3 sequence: CASNRLAGGMQETQYF. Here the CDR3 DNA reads TGTGCCAGCAACCGGCTAGCGGGGGGGATGCAAGAGACCCAGTACTTC.

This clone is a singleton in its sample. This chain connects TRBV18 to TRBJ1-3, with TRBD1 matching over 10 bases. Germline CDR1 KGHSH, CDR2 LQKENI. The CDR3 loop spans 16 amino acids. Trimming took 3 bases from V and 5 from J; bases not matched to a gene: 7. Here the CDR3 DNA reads TGTGCCAGCTCACCTGTTAGGGACAGGGGACGAAACACCATATATTTT. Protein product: CASSPVRDRGRNTIYF.

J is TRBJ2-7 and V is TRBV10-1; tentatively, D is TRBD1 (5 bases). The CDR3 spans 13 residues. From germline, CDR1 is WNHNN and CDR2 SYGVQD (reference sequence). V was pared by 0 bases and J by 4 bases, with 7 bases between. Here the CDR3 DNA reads TGCGCCAGCAGTGAGTCGACAGTGTACGAGCAGTACTTC. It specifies CASSESTVYEQYF.

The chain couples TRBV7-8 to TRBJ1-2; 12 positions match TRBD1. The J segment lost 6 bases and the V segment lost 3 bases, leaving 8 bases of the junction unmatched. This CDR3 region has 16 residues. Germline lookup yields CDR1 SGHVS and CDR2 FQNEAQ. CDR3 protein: CASSFLVGQGANGYTF. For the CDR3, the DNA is TGTGCCAGCAGCTTCCTTGTGGGACAGGGGGCGAATGGCTACACCTTC.

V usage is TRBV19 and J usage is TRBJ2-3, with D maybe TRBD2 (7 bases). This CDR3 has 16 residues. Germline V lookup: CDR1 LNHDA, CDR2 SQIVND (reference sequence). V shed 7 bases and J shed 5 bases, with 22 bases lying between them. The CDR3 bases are TGTGCCAGTACCCCTTTGGGAGGGGGAGGCAAAGATACGCAGTATTTT. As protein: CASTPLGGGGKDTQYF.

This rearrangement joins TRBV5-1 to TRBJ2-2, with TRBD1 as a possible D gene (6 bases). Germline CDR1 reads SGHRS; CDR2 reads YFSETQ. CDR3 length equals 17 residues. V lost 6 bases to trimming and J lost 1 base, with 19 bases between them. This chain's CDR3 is CASNQRAGAQNTGELFF. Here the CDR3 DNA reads TGCGCCAGCAACCAAAGGGCAGGGGCACAGAACACCGGGGAGCTGTTTTTT.

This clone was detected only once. CDR3 in DNA: TGTGCCAGCTCACCCGAACCGACAGGGGTAGGCTATGGCTACACCTTC. Translating it yields CASSPEPTGVGYGYTF. This sequence joins TRBV18 and TRBJ1-2; 8 nucleotides line up with TRBD1. The CDR3 runs 16 residues. CDR1 is KGHSH, CDR2 LQKENI, per germline. The V and J ends lost 3 bases and 4 bases, in that order; junction bases with no gene match: 10.

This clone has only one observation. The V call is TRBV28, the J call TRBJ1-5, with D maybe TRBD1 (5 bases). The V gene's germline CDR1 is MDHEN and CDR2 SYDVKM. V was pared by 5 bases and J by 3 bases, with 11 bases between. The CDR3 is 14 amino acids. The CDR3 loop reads CASSLRDSNQPQHF. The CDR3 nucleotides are TGTGCCAGCAGTCTACGGGACTCCAATCAGCCCCAGCATTTT.

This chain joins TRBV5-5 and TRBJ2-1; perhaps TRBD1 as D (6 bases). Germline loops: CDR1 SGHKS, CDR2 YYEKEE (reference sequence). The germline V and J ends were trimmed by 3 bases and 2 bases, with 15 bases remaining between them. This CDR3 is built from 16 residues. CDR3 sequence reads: CASSWTAPNTYNEQFF. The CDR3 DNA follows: TGTGCCAGCAGCTGGACAGCGCCAAATACCTACAATGAGCAGTTCTTC.

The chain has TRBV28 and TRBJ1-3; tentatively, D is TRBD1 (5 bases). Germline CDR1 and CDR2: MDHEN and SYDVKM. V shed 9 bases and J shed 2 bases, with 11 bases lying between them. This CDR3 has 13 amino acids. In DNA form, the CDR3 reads TGTGCCAGTGGTGGGGGGACTGGAAACACCATATATTTT. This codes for CASGGGTGNTIYF.

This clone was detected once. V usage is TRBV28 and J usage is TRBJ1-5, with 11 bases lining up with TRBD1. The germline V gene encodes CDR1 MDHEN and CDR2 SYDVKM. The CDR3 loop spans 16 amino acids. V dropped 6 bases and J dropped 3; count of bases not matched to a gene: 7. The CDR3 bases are TGTGCCAGCAGATCCCGGGACAGGGGGTTCAATCAGCCCCAGCATTTT. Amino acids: CASRSRDRGFNQPQHF.

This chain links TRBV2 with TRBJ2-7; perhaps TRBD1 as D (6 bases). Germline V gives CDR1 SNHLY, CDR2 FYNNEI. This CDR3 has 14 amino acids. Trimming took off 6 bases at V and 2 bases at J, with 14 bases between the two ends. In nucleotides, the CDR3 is TGTGCCAGCAGAACAAGACAGGTTACCTACGAGCAGTACTTC. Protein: CASRTRQVTYEQYF.

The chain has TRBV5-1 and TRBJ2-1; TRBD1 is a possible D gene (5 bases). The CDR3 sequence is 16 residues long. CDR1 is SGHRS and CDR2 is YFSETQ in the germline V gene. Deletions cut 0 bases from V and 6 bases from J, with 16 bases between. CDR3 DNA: TGCGCCAGCAGCTTGGCCTGGCAGACAGACCGCAATGAGCAGTTCTTC. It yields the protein CASSLAWQTDRNEQFF.

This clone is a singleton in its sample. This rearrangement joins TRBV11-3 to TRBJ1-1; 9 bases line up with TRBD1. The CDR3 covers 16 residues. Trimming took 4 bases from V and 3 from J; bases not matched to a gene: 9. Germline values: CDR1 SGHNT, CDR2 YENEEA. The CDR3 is CASSSNRGRGDTEAFF. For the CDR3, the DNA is TGTGCCAGCAGCTCCAACAGGGGGCGAGGGGACACTGAAGCTTTCTTT.

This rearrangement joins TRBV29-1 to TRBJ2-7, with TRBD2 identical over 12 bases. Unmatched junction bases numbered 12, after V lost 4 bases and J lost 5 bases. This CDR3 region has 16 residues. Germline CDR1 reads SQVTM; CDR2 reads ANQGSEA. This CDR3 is CSVVTPTSGSFHEQYF. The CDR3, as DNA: TGCAGCGTTGTTACTCCGACTAGCGGGAGTTTCCACGAGCAGTACTTC.

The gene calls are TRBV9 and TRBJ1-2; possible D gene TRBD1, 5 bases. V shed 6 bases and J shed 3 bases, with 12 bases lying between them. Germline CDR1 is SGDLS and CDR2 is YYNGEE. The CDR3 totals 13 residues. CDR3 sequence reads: CASKPQGHYGYTF. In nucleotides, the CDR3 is TGTGCCAGCAAGCCCCAGGGCCACTATGGCTACACCTTC.

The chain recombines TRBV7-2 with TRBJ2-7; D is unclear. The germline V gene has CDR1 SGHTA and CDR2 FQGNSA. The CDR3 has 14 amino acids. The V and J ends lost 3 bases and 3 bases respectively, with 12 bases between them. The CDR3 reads CASSFSSSNYEQYF. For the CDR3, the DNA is TGTGCCAGCAGCTTTAGTTCTAGTAACTACGAGCAGTACTTC.